The 29 T cell receptor beta chains listed next were all sequenced from one sample in a study of beta chain features in type 1 diabetes. Whole-study results and caveats: All four CD4+ subsets of Type 1 diabetes patients contained TCRB CDR3s that were moderately but significantly shorter.

These TCRs' antigens remain unknown. Since all of the isolated RNA was reverse transcribed, expressed TCRB transcripts were what got sequenced. Generated by immunoSEQ multiplex PCR, the TCRdb table keeps only in-frame clones and is missing some. The data show over 40,000 clones, with approximately 70% seen just once and about 2% held by the top ten. The specimen was Tregs from blood. These TCRs come from a woman between 18 and 29 years old with type 1 diabetes.

The chain recombines TRBV18 with TRBJ2-3; D might be TRBD1 (6 bases). CDR3 length: 17 amino acids. The germline CDR1 and CDR2 sequences are KGHSH and LQKENI. Trimming pared 6 bases from V and 7 bases from J, leaving 26 bases between. CDR3 in DNA: TGTGCCAGCTCTCGCCAGACAGGCCTTCTAGGCCCATATACGCAGTATTTT. Its translation is CASSRQTGLLGPYTQYF.

The J gene is TRBJ2-2, the V gene TRBV5-1, with 7 bases that match TRBD1. J was trimmed by 6 bases and V by 1 base; bases with no gene match: 3. The CDR3 spans 14 residues. Germline CDR1 and CDR2: SGHRS and YFSETQ. CDR3 in amino acids: CASSLITGAGELFF. The CDR3 DNA follows: TGCGCCAGCAGCTTGATCACAGGGGCCGGGGAGCTGTTTTTT.

The V and J genes are TRBV29-1 and TRBJ2-1, with 10 bases that match TRBD2. CDR1 and CDR2 from the germline V gene are SQVTM and ANQGSEA. V lost 4 bases, J lost 0 bases, and 6 bases stayed unmatched. The length of the CDR3 is 16 residues. The DNA of the CDR3 is TGCAGCGTTGCCCGGACTAGCGGAGGCTCCTACAATGAGCAGTTCTTC. This sequence encodes CSVARTSGGSYNEQFF.

The V and J genes are TRBV7-8 and TRBJ2-3, with 10 bases lining up with TRBD2. This CDR3 region has 16 residues. V trimming: 7 bases; J trimming: 4 bases; junction bases outside the gene matches: 11. CDR1 and CDR2 from the germline V gene are SGHVS and FQNEAQ. CDR3 in amino acids: CASTTSSGSPADTQYF. The CDR3 region has the DNA TGTGCCAGCACCACCTCTAGCGGGAGCCCGGCAGATACGCAGTATTTT.

In nucleotides, the CDR3 is TGTGCCAGCAGCCACGAGCGGGGAAACATTCAGTACTTC. This sequence encodes CASSHERGNIQYF. The V call is TRBV7-2, the J call TRBJ2-4; 7 nucleotides line up with TRBD2. Trimming cost V 5 bases and J 6 bases; bases outside gene matches: 4. Germline-derived CDR1 and CDR2 are SGHTA and FQGNSA. The CDR3 has 13 residues.

V gene TRBV7-9 combines with J gene TRBJ1-2, with D possibly TRBD1 on 5 matching bases. V shed 8 bases and J shed 2 bases, with 12 bases lying between them. Germline values: CDR1 SEHNR, CDR2 FQNEAQ (reference sequence). The CDR3 runs to 13 residues. This chain's CDR3 is CASGGRGNYGYTF. In DNA form, the CDR3 reads TGTGCCAGCGGGGGACGGGGGAACTATGGCTACACCTTC.

This rearrangement joins TRBV7-9 to TRBJ1-2, with a weak D call TRBD1 (6 bases). The germline CDR1 and CDR2 sequences are SEHNR and FQNEAQ (reference sequence). CDR3 size: 13 residues. V lost 0 bases and J 6 bases, leaving 8 bases between the germline ends. The CDR3 bases are TGTGCCAGCAGCTTAGCCGACAGGCATGGCTACACCTTC. Translated: CASSLADRHGYTF.

This chain connects TRBV9 to TRBJ2-2; TRBD1 matches 10 bases. The germline V gene encodes CDR1 SGDLS and CDR2 YYNGEE. This CDR3 is 16 amino acids long. V shed 4 bases, J shed 7 bases, and the junction held 10 bases outside the gene matches. CDR3 sequence reads: CASSPGQGTKVGELFF. The CDR3 DNA reads as TGTGCCAGCAGCCCGGGACAGGGGACTAAGGTCGGGGAGCTGTTTTTT.

The CDR3 bases are TGCAGCGTTGACAGGACAGCAGAGACCCAGTACTTC. Amino acid sequence: CSVDRTAETQYF. The chain is built from TRBV29-1 and TRBJ2-5; the D gene is possibly TRBD1 (6 bases). The CDR3 covers 12 residues. CDR1 and CDR2 from the germline V gene are SQVTM and ANQGSEA. With 3 bases removed from V and 4 bases from J, the gap between germline ends came to 9 bases.

Only a few counts were recorded for this clone. This rearrangement joins TRBV11-3 to TRBJ2-1, with 14 nucleotides matching TRBD2. The V gene's germline CDR1 is SGHNT and CDR2 YENEEA. CDR3 length equals 17 residues. With 0 bases clipped from V and 9 bases from J, the junction kept 7 bases outside the gene matches. The CDR3 nucleotides are TGTGCCAGCAGCTTAGAGGCGACTAGCGGGAGGGCCGGTGAGCAGTTCTTC. This encodes CASSLEATSGRAGEQFF. The whole variable domain, remainder taken from reference TRBV11-3 and TRBJ2-1, is EAGVVQSPRYKIIEKKQPVAFWCNPISGHNTLYWYLQNLGQGPELLIRYENEEAVDDSQLPKDRFSAERLKGVDSTLKIQPAELGDSAVYLCASSLEATSGRAGEQFFGPGTRLTVL.

The V gene is TRBV2, the J gene TRBJ1-2, with D tentatively TRBD1 (5 bases). Germline lookup yields CDR1 SNHLY and CDR2 FYNNEI. The CDR3 runs to 15 residues. V lost 0 bases and J lost 5, with 13 bases in between. The CDR3: CASSEASRGPYGYTF. DNA of the CDR3: TGTGCCAGCAGTGAAGCTAGTAGGGGCCCTTATGGCTACACCTTC.

This chain joins TRBV11-2 and TRBJ1-5; 7 bases align to TRBD1. Germline V gene sequence: CDR1 SGHAT, CDR2 FQNNGV. This CDR3 is built from 13 residues. The V gene end was trimmed by 5 bases and the J gene end by 6 bases; junction bases not matched to a gene: 4. This CDR3 is CASSPTGSQPQHF. DNA for the CDR3: TGTGCCAGCAGCCCGACAGGGAGTCAGCCCCAGCATTTT. Full variable domain (missing parts from reference TRBV11-2 and TRBJ1-5): EAGVAQSPRYKIIEKRQSVAFWCNPISGHATLYWYQQILGQGPKLLIQFQNNGVVDDSQLPKDRFSAERLKGVDSTLKIQPAKLEDSAVYLCASSPTGSQPQHFGDGTRLSIL.

This sequence joins TRBV10-1 and TRBJ2-7; 9 bases match TRBD1. The CDR3 spans 16 residues. V was pared by 4 bases and J by 4 bases, with 11 bases of the junction left unmatched. Germline assignment: CDR1 WNHNN and CDR2 SYGVQD (reference sequence). The CDR3 DNA reads as TGCGCCAGCAGTGTCGTCCGGGACAGGGCACATTACGAGCAGTACTTC. Residues: CASSVVRDRAHYEQYF.

This clone was counted between two and nine times. The chain has TRBV11-2 and TRBJ2-5, with 7 bases that match TRBD1. This CDR3 is 17 amino acids long. CDR1 is SGHAT, CDR2 FQNNGV, per germline. Trimming took 4 bases from V and 5 from J; bases not matched to a gene: 16. Written as DNA, the CDR3 is TGTGCCAGCAGCTCTAGGGACAGACGATTTGCCTGGGAGACCCAGTACTTC. It codes for CASSSRDRRFAWETQYF.

As DNA, the CDR3 is TGTGCCAGCAGCTTACAGGACATCGGTTGGTTTCGGCAGTTCTTC. Protein product: CASSLQDIGWFRQFF. The chain uses TRBV11-2 and TRBJ2-1; possible D gene TRBD1, 5 bases. The V gene's germline CDR1 is SGHAT and CDR2 FQNNGV. Trimming removed 2 bases from V and 12 bases from J, with 20 bases in between. The CDR3 length is 15 residues.

The chain joins TRBV14 to TRBJ2-1; 8 nucleotides agree with TRBD2. Germline CDR1 reads SGHDN; CDR2 reads FVKESK. With 3 bases clipped from V and 12 bases from J, the junction kept 10 bases outside the gene matches. The CDR3 covers 14 residues. CDR3 in amino acids: CASSHLSGAGGQFF. In nucleotides, the CDR3 is TGTGCCAGCAGCCATCTTAGCGGGGCCGGGGGGCAGTTCTTC.

This sequence joins TRBV6-1 and TRBJ1-2, with 10 bases identical to TRBD1. Germline assignment: CDR1 MNHNS and CDR2 SASEGT. The junction had 7 bases not matched to a gene; V was cut back by 5 bases and J by 4 bases. The CDR3 has 15 residues. The CDR3 region is CASSSPGQGTYGYTF. CDR3 DNA: TGTGCCAGCAGTTCTCCGGGACAGGGGACCTATGGCTACACCTTC.

The chain combines TRBV7-2 with TRBJ2-7; 10 bases are a match to TRBD2. CDR3 length: 13 residues. Unmatched junction bases numbered 0, after V lost 4 bases and J lost 3 bases. Per the germline V gene, CDR1 is SGHTA and CDR2 is FQGNSA. CDR3 loop: CASSSSGGYEQYF. The CDR3 DNA follows: TGTGCCAGCAGCTCTAGCGGGGGCTACGAGCAGTACTTC. The variable domain in full, with the rest retrieved from reference TRBV7-2 and TRBJ2-7, is GAGVSQSPSNKVTEKGKDVELRCDPISGHTALYWYRQSLGQGLEFLIYFQGNSAPDKSGLPSDRFSAERTGGSVSTLTIQRTQQEDSAVYLCASSSSGGYEQYFGPGTRLTVT.

This clone turned up a few times. The V and J genes are TRBV18 and TRBJ2-1; 9 nucleotides line up with TRBD2. After removal of 0 bases from V and 4 bases from J, the junction contained 4 bases not matched to a gene. The length of the CDR3 is 16 residues. Germline V CDR1 and CDR2: KGHSH, LQKENI. CDR3 in DNA: TGTGCCAGCTCACCACCTCTAGCGGGATATTACAATGAGCAGTTCTTC. Translation: CASSPPLAGYYNEQFF.

V and J are TRBV7-9 and TRBJ1-2; D is possibly TRBD1 (6 bases). V was clipped by 5 bases and J by 6 bases, with 7 bases between them. The CDR3 loop spans 11 amino acids. Germline V lookup: CDR1 SEHNR, CDR2 FQNEAQ (reference sequence). CDR3 sequence (DNA): TGTGCCAGCAGCCACAGGGATGGCTACACCTTC. Translation: CASSHRDGYTF.

This chain links TRBV5-1 with TRBJ2-1, with 8 bases matching TRBD2. Germline V lookup: CDR1 SGHRS, CDR2 YFSETQ. This CDR3 has 16 amino acids. V was pared by 4 bases and J by 7 bases, with 13 bases of the junction left unmatched. The CDR3 sequence is CASSPGGGAGSNEQFF. CDR3 DNA: TGCGCCAGCAGCCCGGGAGGGGGTGCGGGGTCGAATGAGCAGTTCTTC. Variable domain in full (rest from reference TRBV5-1 and TRBJ2-1): KAGVTQTPRYLIKTRGQQVTLSCSPISGHRSVSWYQQTPGQGLQFLFEYFSETQRNKGNFPGRFSGRQFSNSRSEMNVSTLELGDSALYLCASSPGGGAGSNEQFFGPGTRLTVL.

The chain employs TRBV9 and TRBJ2-1, with 11 bases that match TRBD2. The CDR3 is made up of 17 amino acids. Germline V gives CDR1 SGDLS, CDR2 YYNGEE. J lost 0 bases, V lost 6 bases, and 8 bases had no gene match. In DNA, the CDR3 is TGTGCCAGCACACGGGGACTAGCGGTTAGCTCCTACAATGAGCAGTTCTTC. Its protein product is CASTRGLAVSSYNEQFF.

The sample holds a few counts of this clone. This chain connects TRBV5-4 to TRBJ2-1, with 10 bases identical to TRBD2. With V trimmed by 4 bases and J by 8 bases, 15 bases remained unmatched. The CDR3 extends over 17 amino acids. The V gene's germline CDR1 is SGHNT and CDR2 YYREEE (reference sequence). The CDR3 spells CASSLGGGTSVVYEQFF. CDR3 nucleotides: TGTGCCAGCAGCCTCGGGGGCGGGACTAGCGTTGTCTATGAGCAGTTCTTC.

The rearrangement uses TRBV28 and TRBJ1-1; the match to TRBD1 covers 7 bases. Germline V gives CDR1 MDHEN, CDR2 SYDVKM. The CDR3 extends over 14 amino acids. J lost 2 bases, V lost 6 bases, and 6 bases had no gene match. The DNA of the CDR3 is TGTGCCAGCAGGCAGGGACAGCTAAACACTGAAGCTTTCTTT. The encoded protein is CASRQGQLNTEAFF.

The chain links TRBV27 to TRBJ1-4; a possible D gene is TRBD1 (6 bases). Germline CDR1 reads MNHEY; CDR2 reads SMNVEV (reference sequence). The CDR3 sequence is 14 residues long. V lost 6 bases to trimming and J lost 0 bases, with 8 bases between them. CDR3: CASRGAATNEKLFF. The CDR3 DNA reads TGTGCCAGCAGGGGGGCAGCAACTAATGAAAAACTGTTTTTT.

The chain couples TRBV5-6 to TRBJ1-1; D unclear. The CDR3 sequence is 15 residues long. Germline values: CDR1 SGHDT, CDR2 YYEEEE. V dropped 1 base and J dropped 3 bases, with 13 bases sitting between them. CDR3 in amino acids: CASSLPGGWDTEAFF. For the CDR3, the DNA is TGTGCCAGCAGCTTGCCCGGCGGCTGGGACACTGAAGCTTTCTTT.

V usage is TRBV7-2 and J usage is TRBJ1-1; D is uncertain. The V and J ends lost 1 base and 1 base respectively, with 10 bases between them. The CDR3 extends over 15 amino acids. Germline values: CDR1 SGHTA, CDR2 FQGNSA. CDR3 in amino acids: CASSLVGGGNTEAFF. Written as DNA, the CDR3 is TGTGCCAGCAGCTTAGTCGGTGGAGGGAACACTGAAGCTTTCTTT.

This clone has just one count. This chain connects TRBV7-3 to TRBJ2-5; D perhaps matches TRBD2 (5 bases). The CDR3 is 13 residues long. Trimming shortened V by 5 bases and J by 4 bases, and 11 bases separated the two germline ends. From germline, CDR1 is SGHTA and CDR2 FQGTGA. In DNA form, the CDR3 reads TGTGCCAGCAGCCCGCGTGCGGGAGAGACCCAGTACTTC. It translates to CASSPRAGETQYF.

The chain combines TRBV28 with TRBJ1-2, with a possible D match to TRBD1 (6 bases). V lost 6 bases and J 5 bases, leaving 13 bases between the germline ends. Germline CDR1 MDHEN, CDR2 SYDVKM. This CDR3 is built from 13 residues. In DNA form, the CDR3 reads TGTGCCAGCAGAATTAGACAGGCGTATGGCTACACCTTC. This gives the protein CASRIRQAYGYTF.